These T cell receptor beta chains were read from a single sample in a study of Ad26.COV2.S vaccination and SARS-CoV-2 variants. Libraries were prepared by immunoSEQ multiplex PCR; TCRdb keeps only in-frame clonotypes and omits some of them. The sample lists some 180,000 clones, around 85% occurring once. Sequenced material: peripheral blood, taken after recovery from COVID-19. The receptors originated from a human donor who had recovered from COVID-19. Each CDR3 is given without its conserved first and last residue. D genes are given only for firm matches.

d_call | j_call | v_call | cdr3_aa
- | TRBJ2-1 | TRBV10-3 | AISAFRGGNEQF
- | TRBJ2-6 | TRBV28 | ASSPPGRLGSGANVLT
- | TRBJ2-3 | TRBV28 | ASSGTPSRRDTQY
- | TRBJ1-1 | TRBV9 | ASSVDGQPWTEAF
- | TRBJ2-7 | TRBV11-2 | ASSLSGTLNEQY
TRBD2 | TRBJ2-7 | TRBV7-2 | ASSPRVAGAWEQY
TRBD2 | TRBJ2-7 | TRBV9 | ASSTTGTSGPYEQY
TRBD1 | TRBJ2-4 | TRBV2 | ASREDRDIQY
TRBD2 | TRBJ2-7 | TRBV7-9 | ASSLSRAGVAEQY
- | TRBJ2-3 | TRBV7-8 | ASSQLGPSTDTQY
TRBD2 | TRBJ2-7 | TRBV25-1 | ASSAAGPFDEQY
- | TRBJ2-1 | TRBV7-3 | ASSFWGPGDEQF
- | TRBJ1-2 | TRBV6-6 | ASWAGPNYGYT
TRBD1 | TRBJ1-2 | TRBV28 | ASKPGQTIYGYT
- | TRBJ2-7 | TRBV4-1 | ASSQDPGGVLEQY
- | TRBJ2-3 | TRBV14 | ASSLATSGSTDTQY
TRBD1 | TRBJ1-2 | TRBV5-8 | ASSLARTGNGYT
TRBD1 | TRBJ1-1 | TRBV6-2/TRBV6-3 | ASSSTGTGNTEAF
TRBD1 | TRBJ1-2 | TRBV6-5 | ASSDYTGGGYGYT
- | TRBJ1-5 | TRBV23-1 | ASSRTGIRVQH
TRBD2 | TRBJ2-1 | TRBV7-6 | ASSSFLAGGNNEQF
- | TRBJ1-2 | TRBV7-9 | ASSLDRANYGYT
TRBD2 | TRBJ2-7 | TRBV5-1 | ASSPRAGGPEQY
TRBD2 | TRBJ2-7 | TRBV11-3 | ASSTGLAGDYEQY
TRBD1 | TRBJ1-1 | TRBV5-1 | ASSTLTGGHTEAF
TRBD2 | TRBJ2-7 | TRBV6-6 | ASSLNRWTLGRGGTRRQY
- | TRBJ1-3 | TRBV9 | ASSPRGHGGNTIY
- | TRBJ2-5 | TRBV15 | ATSRPGLDQETQY
- | TRBJ2-1 | TRBV7-6 | ASSLDLSNNEQF
- | TRBJ2-3 | TRBV11-2 | ASSSNWGRGPSSTDTQY
- | TRBJ2-6 | TRBV28 | ASTPRGAPGANVLT
- | TRBJ1-4 | TRBV5-1 | ASSLVSQNEKLF
- | TRBJ2-3 | TRBV2 | ASNSPDTSTDTQY
TRBD2 | TRBJ2-5 | TRBV10-1 | ASSVSGIGETQY
TRBD2 | TRBJ2-5 | TRBV27 | ANHQWGGGPQETQY
TRBD1 | TRBJ1-2 | TRBV6-5 | ASSYLGQGYGYT
TRBD2 | TRBJ2-2 | TRBV5-6 | ASSLQGTSGSGELF
- | TRBJ1-5 | TRBV30 | AWSSRDNQPQH
- | TRBJ2-7 | TRBV14 | ASSHTRYEQY
- | TRBJ1-3 | TRBV19 | ASSRQDLRNTIY
TRBD1 | TRBJ1-2 | TRBV19 | ASSSRDRRSYGYT
- | TRBJ2-2 | TRBV5-8 | ASSFADILTGELF